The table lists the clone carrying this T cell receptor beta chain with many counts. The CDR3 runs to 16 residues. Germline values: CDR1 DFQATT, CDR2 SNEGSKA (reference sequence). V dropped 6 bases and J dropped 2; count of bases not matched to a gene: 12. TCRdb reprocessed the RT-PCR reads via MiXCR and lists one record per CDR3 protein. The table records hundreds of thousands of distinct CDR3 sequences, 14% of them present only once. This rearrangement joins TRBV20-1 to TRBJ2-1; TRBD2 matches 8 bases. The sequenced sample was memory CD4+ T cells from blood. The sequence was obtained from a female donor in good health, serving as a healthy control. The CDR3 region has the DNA TGCAGTGCCGCCTCCACCAGCGGGGGAACCTACAATGAGCAGTTCTTC. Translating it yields CSAASTSGGTYNEQFF.